This T cell receptor beta chain was captured by sequencing in a study of T cells after somatic rescue of genetic block. Some clones are missing from TCRdb's copy, which holds only in-frame ones; the method was immunoSEQ multiplex PCR. The sample holds tens of thousands of clones, about 91% seen once. Germline loops: CDR1 WNHNN, CDR2 SYGVQD (reference sequence). The CDR3 sequence is 13 residues long. V lost 2 bases and J 6 bases, leaving 7 bases between the germline ends. Sequenced input: peripheral blood mononuclear cells (PBMCs). V and J are TRBV10-1 and TRBJ2-2; no clear D. The clonotype was recovered from a man aged 35-49 years. The CDR3 nucleotides read TGCGCCAGCAGTGAGCTAAGTCCCGGGGAGCTGTTTTTT. Residues: CASSELSPGELFF.